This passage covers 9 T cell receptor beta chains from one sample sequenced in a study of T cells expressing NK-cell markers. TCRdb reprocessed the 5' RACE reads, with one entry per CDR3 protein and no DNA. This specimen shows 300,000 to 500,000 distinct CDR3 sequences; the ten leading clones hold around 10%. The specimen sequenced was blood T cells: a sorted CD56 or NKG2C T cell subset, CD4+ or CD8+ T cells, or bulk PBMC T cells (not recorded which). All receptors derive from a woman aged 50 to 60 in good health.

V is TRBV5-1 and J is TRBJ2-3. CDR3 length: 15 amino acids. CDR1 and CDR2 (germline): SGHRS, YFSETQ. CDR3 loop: CASSGAKASTDTQYF.

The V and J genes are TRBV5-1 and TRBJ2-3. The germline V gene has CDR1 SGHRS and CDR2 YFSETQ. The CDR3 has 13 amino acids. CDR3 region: CASAVGSTDTQYF.

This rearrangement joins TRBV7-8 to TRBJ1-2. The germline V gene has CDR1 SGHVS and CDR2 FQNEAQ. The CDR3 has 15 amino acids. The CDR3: CASSLSAAGLGSYTF.

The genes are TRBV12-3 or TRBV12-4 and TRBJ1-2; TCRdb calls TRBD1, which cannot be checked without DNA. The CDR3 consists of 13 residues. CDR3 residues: CASSGTGGWGYTF.

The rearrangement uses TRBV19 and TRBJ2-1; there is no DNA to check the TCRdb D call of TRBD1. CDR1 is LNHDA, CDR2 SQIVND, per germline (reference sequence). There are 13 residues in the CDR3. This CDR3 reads CASRPGGRNEQFF.

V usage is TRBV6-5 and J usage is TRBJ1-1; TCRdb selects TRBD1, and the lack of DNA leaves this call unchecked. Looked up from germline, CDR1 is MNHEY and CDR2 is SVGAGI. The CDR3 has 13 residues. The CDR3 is CASTPPGAPEAFF.

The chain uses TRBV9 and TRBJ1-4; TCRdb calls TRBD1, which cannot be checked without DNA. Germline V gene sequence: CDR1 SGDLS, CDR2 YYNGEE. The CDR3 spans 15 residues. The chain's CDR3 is CASSFQAGPNEKLFF. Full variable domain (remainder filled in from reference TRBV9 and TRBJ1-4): DSGVTQTPKHLITATGQRVTLRCSPRSGDLSVYWYQQSLDQGLQFLIQYYNGEERAKGNILERFSAQQFPDLHSELNLSSLELGDSALYFCASSFQAGPNEKLFFGSGTQLSVL.

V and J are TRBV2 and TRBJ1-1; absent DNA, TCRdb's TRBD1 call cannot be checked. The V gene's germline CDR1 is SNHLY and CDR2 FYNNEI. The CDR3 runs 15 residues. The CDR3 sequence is CANRPKGQMNTEAFF.

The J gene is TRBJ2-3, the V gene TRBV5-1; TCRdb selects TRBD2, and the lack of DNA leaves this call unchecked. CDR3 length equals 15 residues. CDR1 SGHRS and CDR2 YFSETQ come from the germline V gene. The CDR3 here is CASSGLAGMTDTQYF.